The rows below give T cell receptor beta chains drawn from one sample of a study of identifying expanded T cells in peripheral blood. Libraries were prepared by immunoSEQ multiplex PCR; TCRdb keeps only in-frame clonotypes and omits some of them. Of tens of thousands of clones in the sample, roughly 84% were seen once. The specimen sequenced was blood. The receptors here all came from a person between 18 and 70 years old in good health. The CDR3 runs from the conserved cysteine through the conserved F or W. Fields, in order: J gene, V gene, D gene, clone size, CDR3 protein, CDR3 DNA. The D gene is left open where the match is weak. Only part of the rows carry a size: once, few, many, or a class if the clone is expanded.

j_call: TRBJ2-3
v_call: TRBV19
d_call: TRBD1
clone_size: .
cdr3_aa: CASRPGQGPDTQYF
cdr3_nt: TGTGCCAGTAGGCCGGGACAGGGACCAGATACGCAGTATTTT

j_call: TRBJ2-2
v_call: TRBV7-9
d_call: .
clone_size: .
cdr3_aa: CASSLSAGNTGELFF
cdr3_nt: TGTGCCAGCAGCTTAAGTGCAGGGAACACCGGGGAGCTGTTTTTT

j_call: TRBJ2-1
v_call: TRBV6-6
d_call: .
clone_size: .
cdr3_aa: CASSYPPGDNEQFF
cdr3_nt: TGTGCCAGCAGTTATCCCCCGGGGGACAATGAGCAGTTCTTC

j_call: TRBJ2-3
v_call: TRBV7-3
d_call: .
clone_size: .
cdr3_aa: CASSLVGTTTDTQYF
cdr3_nt: TGTGCCAGCAGCTTGGTTGGGACCACCACAGATACGCAGTATTTT

j_call: TRBJ1-5
v_call: TRBV10-3
d_call: TRBD1
clone_size: .
cdr3_aa: CATGGTEPGRNQPQHF
cdr3_nt: TGTGCCACAGGGGGCACAGAGCCTGGGAGAAATCAGCCCCAGCATTTT

j_call: TRBJ1-5
v_call: TRBV11-2
d_call: TRBD1
clone_size: .
cdr3_aa: CASSWGQGDQPQHF
cdr3_nt: TGTGCCAGCAGCTGGGGACAGGGGGATCAGCCCCAGCATTTT

j_call: TRBJ2-7
v_call: TRBV7-6
d_call: TRBD2
clone_size: .
cdr3_aa: CASSLAMASGAYEQYF
cdr3_nt: TGTGCCAGCAGCTTAGCGATGGCTAGCGGAGCCTACGAGCAGTACTTC

j_call: TRBJ2-7
v_call: TRBV28
d_call: TRBD2
clone_size: .
cdr3_aa: CASSQGLAGELGVEQYF
cdr3_nt: TGTGCCAGCAGTCAAGGACTAGCGGGAGAGTTGGGGGTCGAGCAGTACTTC

j_call: TRBJ2-6
v_call: TRBV9
d_call: TRBD1
clone_size: .
cdr3_aa: CASSQGTGSGANVLTF
cdr3_nt: TGTGCCAGCAGCCAAGGGACAGGCTCTGGGGCCAACGTCCTGACTTTC

j_call: TRBJ2-1
v_call: TRBV6-1
d_call: TRBD2
clone_size: few
cdr3_aa: CASSGGLVSLEQFF
cdr3_nt: TGTGCCAGCAGTGGGGGACTAGTAAGCCTTGAGCAGTTCTTC

j_call: TRBJ1-3
v_call: TRBV6-1
d_call: .
clone_size: .
cdr3_aa: CASSVSPGTGNTIYF
cdr3_nt: TGTGCCAGCAGTGTCTCGCCAGGTACTGGAAACACCATATATTTT

j_call: TRBJ2-3
v_call: TRBV7-2
d_call: TRBD2
clone_size: .
cdr3_aa: CASSLSGSYGDTQYF
cdr3_nt: TGTGCCAGCAGCTTAAGCGGGAGTTATGGAGATACGCAGTATTTT

j_call: TRBJ2-3
v_call: TRBV7-3
d_call: TRBD2
clone_size: .
cdr3_aa: CASSLGLAGGALDTQYF
cdr3_nt: TGTGCCAGCAGCCTTGGACTAGCGGGAGGGGCGCTAGATACGCAGTATTTT

j_call: TRBJ2-3
v_call: TRBV19
d_call: .
clone_size: .
cdr3_aa: CASRGLGTSTDTQYF
cdr3_nt: TGTGCCAGTAGGGGTCTAGGGACTAGCACAGATACGCAGTATTTT

j_call: TRBJ2-7
v_call: TRBV7-9
d_call: .
clone_size: few
cdr3_aa: CASSPGTGLMSEQYF
cdr3_nt: TGTGCCAGCAGCCCCGGGACGGGTCTGATGAGTGAGCAGTACTTC

j_call: TRBJ2-2
v_call: TRBV15
d_call: .
clone_size: .
cdr3_aa: CATSRKIARRNTGELFF
cdr3_nt: TGTGCCACCAGCAGGAAAATAGCGAGAAGGAACACCGGGGAGCTGTTTTTT

j_call: TRBJ2-7
v_call: TRBV11-2
d_call: .
clone_size: .
cdr3_aa: CASSLVFQGSYEQYF
cdr3_nt: TGTGCCAGCAGCTTAGTTTTTCAGGGCAGCTACGAGCAGTACTTC

j_call: TRBJ2-7
v_call: TRBV29-1
d_call: .
clone_size: .
cdr3_aa: CSVGDSRDVSYEQYF
cdr3_nt: TGCAGCGTTGGGGATTCCCGGGACGTCTCCTACGAGCAGTACTTC

j_call: TRBJ2-7
v_call: TRBV27
d_call: TRBD2
clone_size: .
cdr3_aa: CASSLSPSGTDEQYF
cdr3_nt: TGTGCCAGCAGTTTATCGCCTAGCGGGACCGACGAGCAGTACTTC

j_call: TRBJ2-4
v_call: TRBV4-3
d_call: .
clone_size: .
cdr3_aa: CASSQDWGPGAKNIQYF
cdr3_nt: TGCGCCAGCAGCCAAGATTGGGGGCCCGGGGCCAAAAACATTCAGTACTTC

j_call: TRBJ1-1
v_call: TRBV19
d_call: .
clone_size: .
cdr3_aa: CASSPGLQASNTEAFF
cdr3_nt: TGTGCCAGTAGTCCCGGCCTACAGGCTTCGAACACTGAAGCTTTCTTT

j_call: TRBJ2-1
v_call: TRBV2
d_call: .
clone_size: .
cdr3_aa: CASSYQGGEQFF
cdr3_nt: TGTGCCAGCAGTTATCAGGGTGGCGAGCAGTTCTTC

j_call: TRBJ2-6
v_call: TRBV29-1
d_call: .
clone_size: .
cdr3_aa: CSAQGAGANVLTF
cdr3_nt: TGCAGCGCACAGGGAGCTGGGGCCAACGTCCTGACTTTC

j_call: TRBJ1-5
v_call: TRBV7-9
d_call: TRBD1
clone_size: .
cdr3_aa: CASSMTGDSNQPQHF
cdr3_nt: TGTGCCAGCAGCATGACAGGGGATAGCAATCAGCCCCAGCATTTT

j_call: TRBJ2-3
v_call: TRBV7-8
d_call: .
clone_size: .
cdr3_aa: CASSLDALKDTQYF
cdr3_nt: TGTGCCAGCAGCCTAGACGCTCTCAAGGATACGCAGTATTTT

j_call: TRBJ2-5
v_call: TRBV5-1
d_call: TRBD1
clone_size: .
cdr3_aa: CASSRTGRQETQYF
cdr3_nt: TGCGCCAGCAGCCGGACAGGGAGGCAAGAGACCCAGTACTTC

j_call: TRBJ2-1
v_call: TRBV7-3
d_call: TRBD1
clone_size: once
cdr3_aa: CASSLLGTGDNEQFF
cdr3_nt: TGTGCCAGCAGCTTATTGGGGACAGGGGACAATGAGCAGTTCTTC

j_call: TRBJ2-1
v_call: TRBV9
d_call: TRBD2
clone_size: .
cdr3_aa: CASSGASGAYNEQFF
cdr3_nt: TGTGCCAGCAGCGGAGCTAGCGGCGCCTACAATGAGCAGTTCTTC

j_call: TRBJ2-3
v_call: TRBV5-1
d_call: .
clone_size: .
cdr3_aa: CASSPQGKVGDAQYF
cdr3_nt: TGCGCCAGCAGCCCACAGGGAAAAGTCGGGGATGCGCAGTATTTT

j_call: TRBJ2-5
v_call: TRBV5-4
d_call: TRBD2
clone_size: .
cdr3_aa: CASSGSGLAEETQYF
cdr3_nt: TGTGCCAGCAGCGGTTCGGGACTAGCCGAAGAGACCCAGTACTTC

j_call: TRBJ1-1
v_call: TRBV29-1
d_call: .
clone_size: .
cdr3_aa: CSVCGGANTEAFF
cdr3_nt: TGCAGCGTCTGCGGGGGGGCGAACACTGAAGCTTTCTTT

j_call: TRBJ2-3
v_call: TRBV19
d_call: .
clone_size: .
cdr3_aa: CASSSAGLRTDTQYF
cdr3_nt: TGTGCCAGTAGTTCCGCTGGACTACGCACAGATACGCAGTATTTT

j_call: TRBJ2-7
v_call: TRBV7-9
d_call: .
clone_size: .
cdr3_aa: CASSLENGYEQYF
cdr3_nt: TGTGCCAGCAGCTTAGAGAATGGGTACGAGCAGTACTTC

j_call: TRBJ2-7
v_call: TRBV7-8
d_call: TRBD1
clone_size: .
cdr3_aa: CASRWGGQGYEQYF
cdr3_nt: TGTGCCAGCAGGTGGGGGGGACAGGGCTACGAGCAGTACTTC

j_call: TRBJ1-2
v_call: TRBV5-6
d_call: .
clone_size: .
cdr3_aa: CASSLVGQAGSYGYTF
cdr3_nt: TGTGCCAGCAGCTTGGTTGGACAAGCAGGATCCTATGGCTACACCTTC

j_call: TRBJ2-1
v_call: TRBV19
d_call: TRBD2
clone_size: .
cdr3_aa: CASSIGLAVNEQFF
cdr3_nt: TGTGCCAGTAGTATAGGACTAGCCGTCAATGAGCAGTTCTTC

j_call: TRBJ2-1
v_call: TRBV5-1
d_call: .
clone_size: .
cdr3_aa: CASSRPFF
cdr3_nt: TGCGCCAGCAGCCGACCGTTCTTC

j_call: TRBJ2-5
v_call: TRBV5-4
d_call: .
clone_size: .
cdr3_aa: CASSFSELQETQYF
cdr3_nt: TGTGCCAGCAGCTTTTCGGAACTCCAAGAGACCCAGTACTTC